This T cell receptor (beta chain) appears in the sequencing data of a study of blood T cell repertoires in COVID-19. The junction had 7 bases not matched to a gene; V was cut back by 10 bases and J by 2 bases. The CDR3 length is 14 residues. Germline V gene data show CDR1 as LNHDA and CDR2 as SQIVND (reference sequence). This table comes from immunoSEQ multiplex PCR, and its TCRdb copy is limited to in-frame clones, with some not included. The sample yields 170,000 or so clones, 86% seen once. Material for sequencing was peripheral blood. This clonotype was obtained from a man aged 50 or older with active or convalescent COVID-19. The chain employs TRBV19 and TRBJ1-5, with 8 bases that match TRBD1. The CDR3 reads CATQGARGNQPQHF. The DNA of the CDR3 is TGTGCCACCCAGGGGGCGCGTGGCAATCAGCCCCAGCATTTT.